This is a list of T cell receptor beta chains from one sample in a study of circulating and synovial CD4+ cells in juvenile arthritis. TCRdb's table, derived via immunoSEQ multiplex PCR, lists solely in-frame clones and lacks some. Of fewer than 35,000 clones listed, around 93% are singletons. The sequencing sample was made of CD4+ T cells from blood. These receptors were collected from a human donor with juvenile idiopathic arthritis. The CDR3 runs from the conserved cysteine through the conserved F or W. The D gene is left open where the match is weak. Clone size is not always given. Where it is, it says once, few, many or a class for expanded clones.

V gene: TRBV18; D gene: -; J gene: TRBJ2-7; clone size: -; CDR3 protein: CASSATGSYEQYF; CDR3 DNA: TGTGCCAGCTCAGCGACTGGCTCCTACGAGCAGTACTTC
V gene: TRBV28; D gene: -; J gene: TRBJ2-7; clone size: -; CDR3 protein: CASSSSSYEQYF; CDR3 DNA: TGTGCCAGCTCATCGAGCTCCTACGAGCAGTACTTC
V gene: TRBV27; D gene: -; J gene: TRBJ2-3; clone size: once; CDR3 protein: CATLPRQGNIDTQYF; CDR3 DNA: TGTGCCACTCTCCCAAGGCAGGGTAACATAGATACGCAGTATTTT
V gene: TRBV6-1; D gene: TRBD2; J gene: TRBJ2-7; clone size: -; CDR3 protein: CASSRDYPYEQYF; CDR3 DNA: TGTGCCAGCAGTAGGGACTACCCCTACGAGCAGTACTTC
V gene: TRBV18; D gene: TRBD1; J gene: TRBJ1-1; clone size: -; CDR3 protein: CASSLGTGRPNTEAFF; CDR3 DNA: TGTGCCAGCTCACTTGGGACAGGGAGGCCGAACACTGAAGCTTTCTTT
V gene: TRBV6-5; D gene: -; J gene: TRBJ2-5; clone size: -; CDR3 protein: CASSPPGETQYF; CDR3 DNA: TGTGCCAGCAGCCCCCCCGGGGAGACCCAGTACTTC
V gene: TRBV28; D gene: TRBD1; J gene: TRBJ2-5; clone size: few; CDR3 protein: CASSPRKGTGGHQETQYF; CDR3 DNA: TGTGCCAGCAGTCCCCGAAAAGGGACAGGGGGCCATCAAGAGACCCAGTACTTC
V gene: TRBV6-4; D gene: -; J gene: TRBJ1-1; clone size: -; CDR3 protein: CASTAGAEAFF; CDR3 DNA: TGTGCCAGCACCGCAGGGGCTGAAGCTTTCTTT
V gene: TRBV5-1; D gene: -; J gene: TRBJ2-6; clone size: few; CDR3 protein: CASSLVGTNSGANVLTF; CDR3 DNA: TGCGCCAGCAGCTTGGTAGGGACAAACTCTGGGGCCAACGTCCTGACTTTC
V gene: TRBV6-5; D gene: TRBD1; J gene: TRBJ2-2; clone size: -; CDR3 protein: CASRPGTVNTGELFF; CDR3 DNA: TGTGCCAGCAGACCCGGGACAGTAAACACCGGGGAGCTGTTTTTT
V gene: TRBV27; D gene: -; J gene: TRBJ1-2; clone size: -; CDR3 protein: CASTTRGLYGYTF; CDR3 DNA: TGTGCCAGCACCACACGGGGACTTTATGGCTACACCTTC
V gene: TRBV5-4; D gene: TRBD2; J gene: TRBJ2-7; clone size: -; CDR3 protein: CASRRGISGDSYEQYF; CDR3 DNA: TGTGCCAGCAGGAGGGGGATTAGCGGGGACTCCTACGAGCAGTACTTC
V gene: TRBV10-2; D gene: TRBD2; J gene: TRBJ2-7; clone size: once; CDR3 protein: CASSRRTSGIPYEQYF; CDR3 DNA: TGCGCCAGCAGTCGACGGACTAGCGGGATTCCCTACGAGCAGTACTTC
V gene: TRBV11-2; D gene: -; J gene: TRBJ2-3; clone size: -; CDR3 protein: CASTSSTDTQYF; CDR3 DNA: TGTGCCAGCACCTCTAGCACAGATACGCAGTATTTT
V gene: TRBV4-2; D gene: -; J gene: TRBJ1-2; clone size: -; CDR3 protein: CASSQDNTKQGRGYTF; CDR3 DNA: TGTGCCAGCAGCCAAGATAACACCAAACAGGGTAGGGGCTACACCTTC
V gene: TRBV9; D gene: TRBD2; J gene: TRBJ2-5; clone size: -; CDR3 protein: CASSVGTSGRETQYF; CDR3 DNA: TGTGCCAGCAGCGTAGGGACTAGCGGGAGGGAGACCCAGTACTTC
V gene: TRBV5-1; D gene: TRBD1; J gene: TRBJ2-1; clone size: -; CDR3 protein: CASGGRQGNGEQFF; CDR3 DNA: TGCGCCAGCGGGGGGAGACAGGGGAACGGTGAGCAGTTCTTC
V gene: TRBV7-2; D gene: -; J gene: TRBJ2-1; clone size: -; CDR3 protein: CASSRDSNSYNEQFF; CDR3 DNA: TGTGCCAGCAGCCGCGACTCGAACTCCTACAATGAGCAGTTCTTC
V gene: TRBV10-3; D gene: TRBD2; J gene: TRBJ2-7; clone size: -; CDR3 protein: CAISESKIGRLAGRTEQYF; CDR3 DNA: TGTGCCATCAGTGAGTCTAAGATCGGGAGACTAGCGGGGAGGACCGAGCAGTACTTC
V gene: TRBV6-1; D gene: -; J gene: TRBJ1-6; clone size: -; CDR3 protein: CASSENPDSPLHF; CDR3 DNA: TGTGCCAGCAGTGAAAACCCGGATTCACCCCTCCACTTT
V gene: TRBV5-4; D gene: -; J gene: TRBJ2-3; clone size: -; CDR3 protein: CASSLGGGVGDTQYF; CDR3 DNA: TGTGCCAGCAGCTTAGGGGGGGGAGTGGGGGATACGCAGTATTTT
V gene: TRBV7-8; D gene: -; J gene: TRBJ2-1; clone size: -; CDR3 protein: CASSLDGWAEQFF; CDR3 DNA: TGTGCCAGCAGCTTAGACGGTTGGGCTGAGCAGTTCTTC
V gene: TRBV11-2; D gene: -; J gene: TRBJ1-4; clone size: -; CDR3 protein: CASSLSRGTNEKLFF; CDR3 DNA: TGTGCCAGCAGCTTAAGCCGGGGAACTAATGAAAAACTGTTTTTT
V gene: TRBV30; D gene: -; J gene: TRBJ1-4; clone size: -; CDR3 protein: CAWSSQGINEKLFF; CDR3 DNA: TGTGCCTGGAGTTCGCAGGGGATTAATGAAAAACTGTTTTTT
V gene: TRBV5-1; D gene: TRBD2; J gene: TRBJ2-3; clone size: -; CDR3 protein: CASSLGGGTDTQYF; CDR3 DNA: TGCGCCAGCAGCCTGGGGGGGGGCACAGATACGCAGTATTTT
V gene: TRBV28; D gene: TRBD1; J gene: TRBJ1-2; clone size: -; CDR3 protein: CASSLPGTGKGYTF; CDR3 DNA: TGTGCCAGCAGTTTACCGGGGACAGGGAAAGGCTACACCTTC
V gene: TRBV5-6; D gene: TRBD2; J gene: TRBJ2-7; clone size: -; CDR3 protein: CASSLFGTSGSPEQYF; CDR3 DNA: TGTGCCAGCAGCTTGTTCGGGACTAGCGGGAGCCCCGAGCAGTACTTC
V gene: TRBV28; D gene: TRBD1; J gene: TRBJ1-5; clone size: -; CDR3 protein: CASIGQGRGSGNQPQHF; CDR3 DNA: TGTGCCAGCATAGGACAGGGGAGGGGGTCTGGCAATCAGCCCCAGCATTTT
V gene: TRBV27; D gene: -; J gene: TRBJ2-1; clone size: -; CDR3 protein: CASSEIGGNNEQFF; CDR3 DNA: TGTGCCAGCAGCGAAATCGGGGGTAACAATGAGCAGTTCTTC
V gene: TRBV28; D gene: TRBD2; J gene: TRBJ2-1; clone size: -; CDR3 protein: CASSSPLAGGPNEQFF; CDR3 DNA: TGTGCCAGCAGTTCTCCCCTAGCGGGAGGCCCCAATGAGCAGTTCTTC
V gene: TRBV29-1; D gene: -; J gene: TRBJ2-7; clone size: -; CDR3 protein: CSVVGGGGISYEQYF; CDR3 DNA: TGCAGCGTTGTCGGTGGCGGAGGGATCTCCTACGAGCAGTACTTC
V gene: TRBV28; D gene: TRBD2; J gene: TRBJ2-1; clone size: -; CDR3 protein: CALIPSGSSPPYNEQFF; CDR3 DNA: TGTGCCCTTATCCCTAGCGGGAGTTCTCCCCCCTACAATGAGCAGTTCTTC
V gene: TRBV28; D gene: -; J gene: TRBJ1-1; clone size: once; CDR3 protein: CASSPHPGKNTEAFF; CDR3 DNA: TGTGCCAGCAGTCCGCATCCGGGAAAGAACACTGAAGCTTTCTTT
V gene: TRBV2; D gene: -; J gene: TRBJ1-2; clone size: -; CDR3 protein: CASSGEDSSLYGYTF; CDR3 DNA: TGTGCCAGCAGTGGTGAGGACAGTTCCTTATATGGCTACACCTTC
V gene: TRBV5-1; D gene: TRBD1; J gene: TRBJ1-1; clone size: -; CDR3 protein: CASSHSGTGGRGSFGAFF; CDR3 DNA: TGCGCCAGCAGCCACTCTGGGACAGGGGGCCGTGGTTCTTTCGGAGCTTTCTTT
V gene: TRBV9; D gene: TRBD2; J gene: TRBJ2-3; clone size: once; CDR3 protein: CASSVRAGGSTDTQYF; CDR3 DNA: TGTGCCAGCAGCGTGCGGGCGGGAGGGAGCACAGATACGCAGTATTTT
V gene: TRBV14; D gene: -; J gene: TRBJ1-4; clone size: -; CDR3 protein: CASSLRTATNEKLFF; CDR3 DNA: TGTGCCAGCAGCCTCAGGACAGCAACTAATGAAAAACTGTTTTTT
V gene: TRBV5-1; D gene: -; J gene: TRBJ2-5; clone size: -; CDR3 protein: CASSFVSIKETQYF; CDR3 DNA: TGCGCCAGCAGCTTCGTGTCTATTAAAGAGACCCAGTACTTC
V gene: TRBV27; D gene: TRBD2; J gene: TRBJ2-1; clone size: -; CDR3 protein: CASSRTSGRSDSYNEQFF; CDR3 DNA: TGTGCCAGCAGCCGGACTAGCGGGAGGTCCGACTCCTACAATGAGCAGTTCTTC
V gene: TRBV5-1; D gene: TRBD1; J gene: TRBJ2-7; clone size: -; CDR3 protein: CASSGDRGRPAEQYF; CDR3 DNA: TGCGCCAGCAGCGGGGACAGGGGGCGACCAGCCGAGCAGTACTTC
V gene: TRBV7-3; D gene: TRBD1; J gene: TRBJ2-3; clone size: -; CDR3 protein: CASSLASQQGSQYF; CDR3 DNA: TGTGCCAGCAGCTTAGCGTCCCAACAGGGGTCGCAGTATTTT
V gene: TRBV5-1; D gene: -; J gene: TRBJ1-5; clone size: -; CDR3 protein: CASSLIGDQPQHF; CDR3 DNA: TGCGCCAGCAGCTTAATAGGGGATCAGCCCCAGCATTTT
V gene: TRBV27; D gene: TRBD2; J gene: TRBJ2-2; clone size: -; CDR3 protein: CASSRRAGDTGELFF; CDR3 DNA: TGTGCCAGCAGCAGGCGGGCGGGAGACACCGGGGAGCTGTTTTTT
V gene: TRBV5-1; D gene: -; J gene: TRBJ1-5; clone size: -; CDR3 protein: CASSLVPSSNQPQHF; CDR3 DNA: TGCGCCAGCAGCTTGGTGCCGAGTAGCAATCAGCCCCAGCATTTT
V gene: TRBV5-1; D gene: TRBD2; J gene: TRBJ2-1; clone size: -; CDR3 protein: CASSPAGTMVYEQFF; CDR3 DNA: TGCGCCAGCAGCCCCGCCGGGACTATGGTTTATGAGCAGTTCTTC
V gene: TRBV28; D gene: -; J gene: TRBJ2-3; clone size: -; CDR3 protein: CASKVPGSTDTQYF; CDR3 DNA: TGTGCCAGCAAAGTTCCGGGAAGCACAGATACGCAGTATTTT
V gene: TRBV7-2; D gene: TRBD2; J gene: TRBJ2-2; clone size: -; CDR3 protein: CASSLFVRASGGELFF; CDR3 DNA: TGTGCCAGCAGCTTATTCGTTCGGGCTAGCGGCGGGGAGCTGTTTTTT
V gene: TRBV10-3; D gene: TRBD2; J gene: TRBJ2-5; clone size: -; CDR3 protein: CAIASTSGTETQYF; CDR3 DNA: TGTGCCATCGCTTCTACTAGCGGGACGGAGACCCAGTACTTC
V gene: TRBV21-1; D gene: -; J gene: TRBJ2-1; clone size: -; CDR3 protein: CASSNTREGSYNEQFF; CDR3 DNA: TGTGCCAGCAGCAATACCCGGGAGGGTTCCTACAATGAGCAGTTCTTC
V gene: TRBV29-1; D gene: -; J gene: TRBJ2-1; clone size: -; CDR3 protein: CSVERTSNEQFF; CDR3 DNA: TGCAGCGTTGAGAGAACTAGCAATGAGCAGTTCTTC
V gene: TRBV27; D gene: TRBD1; J gene: TRBJ2-7; clone size: -; CDR3 protein: CASSETSGTGLRVEQYF; CDR3 DNA: TGTGCCAGCAGCGAGACCAGTGGGACAGGCTTACGGGTGGAGCAGTACTTC
V gene: TRBV28; D gene: -; J gene: TRBJ2-6; clone size: -; CDR3 protein: CASTPLLRSSGANVLTF; CDR3 DNA: TGTGCCAGCACCCCACTCTTGAGGAGCTCTGGGGCCAACGTCCTGACTTTC
V gene: TRBV11-3; D gene: -; J gene: TRBJ2-1; clone size: few; CDR3 protein: CASSPFGDNEQFF; CDR3 DNA: TGTGCCAGCAGCCCCTTCGGAGACAATGAGCAGTTCTTC
V gene: TRBV5-1; D gene: TRBD1; J gene: TRBJ2-7; clone size: -; CDR3 protein: CASSLNPGGSSYEQYF; CDR3 DNA: TGCGCCAGCAGCCTAAATCCAGGGGGAAGCTCCTACGAGCAGTACTTC
V gene: TRBV6-1; D gene: TRBD2; J gene: TRBJ2-4; clone size: -; CDR3 protein: CASSVVTSGTDIQYF; CDR3 DNA: TGTGCCAGCAGCGTAGTAACTAGCGGGACGGACATTCAGTACTTC
V gene: TRBV11-3; D gene: -; J gene: TRBJ1-1; clone size: -; CDR3 protein: CASSLAPGTTEAFF; CDR3 DNA: TGTGCCAGCAGCTTAGCCCCGGGAACTACTGAAGCTTTCTTT
V gene: TRBV10-3; D gene: TRBD2; J gene: TRBJ2-1; clone size: -; CDR3 protein: CAISSLTSVIEQFF; CDR3 DNA: TGTGCCATCAGCTCCCTCACTAGCGTGATTGAGCAGTTCTTC